The 10 T cell receptor beta chains below were found in one sample sequenced in a study of molecular identifiers for immune sequencing clone quantification. Via MiXCR, TCRdb re-called the PCR reads, giving one row per CDR3 protein. The repertoire holds about 500,000 distinct CDR3 sequences, with around a fifth as singletons. The specimen sequenced was naive CD8+ T cells from blood, with Jurkat cell RNA spiked in. Subset here: FACS-sorted CD8+CD4-CCR7+CD45RA+ naive T cells. The receptors originated from a human donor in good health. Some libraries in this study had Jurkat cell RNA spiked in.

This clonotype was recorded a few times. The conserved phenylalanine or tryptophan normally closing the CDR3 is absent here, so this likely arose from a read error. The V gene is TRBV11-2, the J gene TRBJ1-2; D is unclear. Trimming cost V 0 bases and J 0 bases, with 8 bases left between them. This CDR3 comprises 15 residues. Germline V lookup: CDR1 SGHAT, CDR2 FQNNGV. CDR3 DNA: TGTGCCAGCAGCTTAGAAGGGAGACCTAACTATGGCTACACCTCC. Encoded protein: CASSLEGRPNYGYTS.

This clonotype came up many times. The chain carries TRBV5-4 and TRBJ1-1; TRBD1 matches 7 bases. J was trimmed by 5 bases and V by 2 bases; bases with no gene match: 6. This CDR3 is 14 amino acids long. From germline, CDR1 is SGHNT and CDR2 YYREEE (reference sequence). The CDR3 reads CASSFQGGGTEAFF. CDR3 DNA sequence: TGTGCCAGCAGCTTTCAGGGGGGAGGGACTGAAGCTTTCTTT. Drawing the rest from reference TRBV5-4 and TRBJ1-1, the complete variable domain is ETGVTQSPTHLIKTRGQQVTLRCSSQSGHNTVSWYQQALGQGPQFIFQYYREEENGRGNFPPRFSGLQFPNYSSELNVNALELDDSALYLCASSFQGGGTEAFFGQGTRLTVV.

As concerns this clonotype: A much bigger clone sits one base away, suggesting this may be a read error. The CDR3 carries no conserved terminal phenylalanine or tryptophan, so it likely arises from a read error. The chain has TRBV6-5 and TRBJ2-7; the D gene is possibly TRBD1 (5 bases). This CDR3 is built from 15 residues. Germline V CDR1 and CDR2: MNHEY, SVGAGI. Trimming cost V 0 bases and J 1 base, with 10 bases left between them. Here the CDR3 reads CASSYSTRGSYEQYL. CDR3 nucleotide sequence: TGTGCCAGCAGTTACTCGACAAGGGGATCCTACGAGCAGTACCTC.

In the case of this clonotype: A much larger clone sits a single nucleotide away, making a read error possible. The CDR3 end shows no conserved phenylalanine or tryptophan, and so a read error is likely. The genes are TRBV7-9 and TRBJ2-3; TRBD2 matches at 13 bases. The CDR3 covers 14 residues. V shed 7 bases, J shed 5 bases, and the junction held 3 bases outside the gene matches. Germline loops: CDR1 SEHNR, CDR2 FQNEAQ (reference sequence). This CDR3 reads CASTRTSGRDTQYL. As DNA, the CDR3 is TGTGCCAGCACCCGGACTAGCGGGAGAGATACGCAGTATCTT.

This clonotype was picked up many times. The chain links TRBV10-2 to TRBJ2-3, with 7 nucleotides matching TRBD2. V lost 0 bases to trimming and J lost 4 bases; unmatched junction nucleotides: 1. This CDR3 contains 14 residues. Looked up from germline, CDR1 is WSHSY and CDR2 is SAAADI. CDR3 sequence (DNA): TGCGCCAGCAGTGAGTCGACTAGCCCAGATACGCAGTATTTT. The encoded protein is CASSESTSPDTQYF.

This clonotype occurred many times. At one end, the junction sequence differs from germline, possibly due to a read error. This rearrangement joins TRBV15 to TRBJ1-5; weak D call: TRBD1 (6 bases). This CDR3 spans 15 amino acids. Looked up from germline, CDR1 is LNHNV and CDR2 is YYDKDF (reference sequence). This CDR3 is CATSRDTGSSQPQHF. The DNA for the CDR3 is TGTGCCACCAGCAGAGATACAGGGAGCAGTCAGCCCCAGCATTTT.

This clonotype occurred a few times. The J gene is TRBJ2-7, the V gene TRBV5-8, with D tentatively TRBD1 (6 bases). V lost 4 bases, J lost 2 bases, and 16 bases lay in between. The CDR3 has 15 residues. Germline loops: CDR1 SGHTS, CDR2 YDEGEE. CDR3 in DNA: TGTGCCAGCAGCACCGCACCGGGACACACCTACGAGCAGTACTTC. Translation: CASSTAPGHTYEQYF. The full variable domain, its missing parts supplied by reference TRBV5-8 and TRBJ2-7, is EAGVTQSPTHLIKTRGQQATLRCSPISGHTSVYWYQQALGLGLQFLLWYDEGEERNRGNFPPRFSGRQFPNYSSELNVNALELEDSALYLCASSTAPGHTYEQYFGPGTRLTVT.

This clonotype was picked up a small number of times. The V call is TRBV28, the J call TRBJ2-3; a weak D match, TRBD2 (6 bases). Looked up from germline, CDR1 is MDHEN and CDR2 is SYDVKM. Trimming removed 5 bases at V and 9 bases at J, with 21 bases between. The CDR3 is made up of 15 amino acids. The CDR3 protein is CASSGSSDPKETQYF. CDR3 nucleotides: TGTGCCAGCAGTGGATCTAGCGACCCAAAGGAAACGCAGTATTTT.

This clonotype was counted ten times or more. The chain has TRBV12-3 or TRBV12-4 and TRBJ2-5; D is uncertain. Between the trimmed V and J ends, which lost 6 bases and 2 bases, there was a span of 13 bases. The CDR3 totals 14 residues. The CDR3 sequence is CASSPLSRQETQYF. The CDR3 region has the DNA TGTGCCAGCAGCCCCCTTTCACGACAAGAGACCCAGTACTTC.

This sequence joins TRBV6-2 or TRBV6-3 and TRBJ2-7, with unresolved D. The CDR3 extends over 15 amino acids. Deletions cut 2 bases from V and 4 bases from J, with 15 bases between. Per the germline V gene, CDR1 is MNHEY and CDR2 is SVGEGT. The CDR3 DNA sequence: TGTGCCAGCAGTTACGTCCCCATAAGAGAATACGAGCAGTACTTC. Encoded protein: CASSYVPIREYEQYF.